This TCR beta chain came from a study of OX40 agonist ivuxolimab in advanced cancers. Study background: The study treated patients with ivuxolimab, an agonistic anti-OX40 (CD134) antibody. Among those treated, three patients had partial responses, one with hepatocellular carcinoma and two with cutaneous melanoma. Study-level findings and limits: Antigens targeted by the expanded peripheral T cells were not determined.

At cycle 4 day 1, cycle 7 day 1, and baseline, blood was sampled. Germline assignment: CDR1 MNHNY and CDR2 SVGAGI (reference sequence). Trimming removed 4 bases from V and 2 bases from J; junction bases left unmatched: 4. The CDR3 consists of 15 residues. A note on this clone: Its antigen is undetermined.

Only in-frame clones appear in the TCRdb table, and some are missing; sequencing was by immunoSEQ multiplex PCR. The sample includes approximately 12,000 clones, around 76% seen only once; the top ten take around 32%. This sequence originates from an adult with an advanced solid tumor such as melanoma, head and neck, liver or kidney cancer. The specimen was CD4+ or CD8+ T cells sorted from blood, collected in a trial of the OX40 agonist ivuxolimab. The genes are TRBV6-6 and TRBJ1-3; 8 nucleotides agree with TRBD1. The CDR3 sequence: CASSFQGATGNTIYF. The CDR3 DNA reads TGTGCCAGCAGTTTCCAGGGGGCGACTGGAAACACCATATATTTT.